The clone carrying this TCR beta chain has a single count. This table comes from immunoSEQ multiplex PCR, and its TCRdb copy is limited to in-frame clones, with some not included. This table holds millions of clones, around 95% found once. This sample was taken from a study of shared clonotypes between healthy human individuals. V lost 5 bases to trimming and J lost 0 bases, with 26 bases between them. CDR1 MNHEY and CDR2 SMNVEV come from the germline V gene (reference sequence). This CDR3 region has 19 residues. This TCR came from a man aged 18 to 29 in good health. This chain links TRBV27 with TRBJ2-7, with a possible D match to TRBD2 (6 bases). Sample: naive CD4+ T cells sorted from blood. Documented subset: CD45RA+ positively selected. The DNA of the CDR3 is TGTGCCAGCAGTCGTAGGAGGGCCGGGCAGATCGAAAGCTCCTACGAGCAGTACTTC. Encoded protein: CASSRRRAGQIESSYEQYF.